The clone carrying this T cell receptor (beta chain) was detected only a few times. Antigen unknown. This record belongs to a study of shared clonotypes between healthy human individuals. Study-wide results and limits: The sampled material consisted only of blood, and tissue repertoires are likely to differ.

The V gene's germline CDR1 is LGHNT and CDR2 FRNRAP. The CDR3 is 19 residues long. V lost 0 bases and J 2 bases, leaving 23 bases between the germline ends. Memory CD4+ cells were the fraction left after CD45RA+ naive selection. The assay was immunoSEQ multiplex PCR, and TCRdb's table has in-frame clones only and misses some. The sample records about a million clones, around 77% being singletons. The V call is TRBV12-5, the J call TRBJ2-7, with D perhaps matching TRBD1 (6 bases). The sample consisted of memory CD4+ T cells from PBMCs. Stated subset: CD45RA-negative fraction. The sequence was collected from a man in his late teens or twenties in good health. Some clones in this sample may be carry-over from other donors' samples. CDR3 loop: CASGLVLFGQGKSTYEQYF. CDR3 bases: TGTGCTAGTGGTTTGGTATTATTCGGGCAGGGGAAGAGTACCTACGAGCAGTACTTC.